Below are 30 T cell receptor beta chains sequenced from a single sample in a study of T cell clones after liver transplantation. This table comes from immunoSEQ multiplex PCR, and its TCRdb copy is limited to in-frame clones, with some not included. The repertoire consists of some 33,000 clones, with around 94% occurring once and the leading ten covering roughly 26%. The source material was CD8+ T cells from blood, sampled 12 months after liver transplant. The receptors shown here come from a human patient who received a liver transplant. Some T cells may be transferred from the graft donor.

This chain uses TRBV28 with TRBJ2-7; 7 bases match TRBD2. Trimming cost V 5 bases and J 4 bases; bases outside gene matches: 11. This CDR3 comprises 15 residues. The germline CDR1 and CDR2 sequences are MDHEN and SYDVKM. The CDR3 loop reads CASSGRAPGGYEQYF. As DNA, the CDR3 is TGTGCCAGCAGTGGCCGGGCCCCCGGGGGGTACGAGCAGTACTTC.

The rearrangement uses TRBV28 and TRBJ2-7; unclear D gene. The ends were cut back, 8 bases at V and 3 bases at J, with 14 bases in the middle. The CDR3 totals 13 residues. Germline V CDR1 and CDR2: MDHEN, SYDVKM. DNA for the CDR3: TGTGCCAGCGGGAAGCCCGACGGCTACGAGCAGTACTTC. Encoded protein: CASGKPDGYEQYF.

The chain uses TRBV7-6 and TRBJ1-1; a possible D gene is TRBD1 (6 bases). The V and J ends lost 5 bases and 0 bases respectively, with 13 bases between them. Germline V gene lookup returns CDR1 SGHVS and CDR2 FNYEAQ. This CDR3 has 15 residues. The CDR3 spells CASSPRTAMNTEAFF. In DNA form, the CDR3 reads TGTGCCAGCAGCCCCCGGACAGCGATGAACACTGAAGCTTTCTTT.

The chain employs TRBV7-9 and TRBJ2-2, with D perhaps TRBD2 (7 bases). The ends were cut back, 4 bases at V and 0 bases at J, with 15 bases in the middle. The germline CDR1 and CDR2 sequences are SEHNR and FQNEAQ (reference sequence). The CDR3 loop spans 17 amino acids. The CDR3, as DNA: TGTGCCAGCAGCTCCGCCCCGGGGGGCTCGAACACCGGGGAGCTGTTTTTT. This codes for CASSSAPGGSNTGELFF. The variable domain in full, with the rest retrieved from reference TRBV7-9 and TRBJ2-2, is DTGVSQNPRHKITKRGQNVTFRCDPISEHNRLYWYRQTLGQGPEFLTYFQNEAQLEKSRLLSDRFSAERPKGSFSTLEIQRTEQGDSAMYLCASSSAPGGSNTGELFFGEGSRLTVL.

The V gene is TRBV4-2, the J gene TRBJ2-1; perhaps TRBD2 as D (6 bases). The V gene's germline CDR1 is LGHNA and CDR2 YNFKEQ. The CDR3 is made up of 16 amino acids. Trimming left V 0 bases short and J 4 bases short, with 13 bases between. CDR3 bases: TGTGCCAGCAGCCAAGATAGCGGCACTACATACAATGAGCAGTTCTTC. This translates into CASSQDSGTTYNEQFF.

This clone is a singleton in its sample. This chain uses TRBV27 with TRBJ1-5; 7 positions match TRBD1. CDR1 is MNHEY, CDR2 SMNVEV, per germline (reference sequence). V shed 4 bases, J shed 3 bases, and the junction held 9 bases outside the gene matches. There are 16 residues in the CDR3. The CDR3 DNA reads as TGTGCCAGCAGTTCAGGACAGGCCTATATCAATCAGCCCCAGCATTTT. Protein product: CASSSGQAYINQPQHF.

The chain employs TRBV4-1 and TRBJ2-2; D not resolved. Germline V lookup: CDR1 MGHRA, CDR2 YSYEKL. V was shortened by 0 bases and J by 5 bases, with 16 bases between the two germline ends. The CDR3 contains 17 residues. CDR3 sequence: CASSQDGSLTSTGELFF. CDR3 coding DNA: TGCGCCAGCAGCCAAGATGGTTCACTAACCAGTACCGGGGAGCTGTTTTTT.

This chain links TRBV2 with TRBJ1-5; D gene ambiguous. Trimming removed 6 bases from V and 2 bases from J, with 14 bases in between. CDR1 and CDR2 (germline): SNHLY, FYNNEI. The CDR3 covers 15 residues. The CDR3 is CASRLRVQGNQPQHF. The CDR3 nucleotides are TGTGCCAGCAGACTACGGGTTCAGGGCAATCAGCCCCAGCATTTT.

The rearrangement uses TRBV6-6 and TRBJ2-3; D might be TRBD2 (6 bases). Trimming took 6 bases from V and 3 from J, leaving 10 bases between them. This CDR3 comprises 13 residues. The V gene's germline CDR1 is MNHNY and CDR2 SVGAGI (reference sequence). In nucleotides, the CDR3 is TGTGCCAGCAGCATCGGGAGTACAGATACGCAGTATTTT. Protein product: CASSIGSTDTQYF.

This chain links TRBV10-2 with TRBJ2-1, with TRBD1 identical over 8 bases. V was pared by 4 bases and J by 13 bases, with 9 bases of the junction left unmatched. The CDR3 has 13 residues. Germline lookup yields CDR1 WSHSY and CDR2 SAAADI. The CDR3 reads CASSGDRGGPQFF. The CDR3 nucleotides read TGCGCCAGCAGTGGTGACAGGGGAGGTCCTCAGTTCTTC.

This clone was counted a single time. In DNA form, the CDR3 reads TGTGCCAGCAGCCTACCCGGGACTAGCTACAATGAGCAGTTCTTC. Encoded protein: CASSLPGTSYNEQFF. The chain couples TRBV5-4 to TRBJ2-1, with TRBD2 matching over 8 bases. The CDR3 extends over 15 amino acids. The trim removed 4 bases at V and 3 bases at J, leaving 6 bases unmatched. Germline assignment: CDR1 SGHNT and CDR2 YYREEE (reference sequence).

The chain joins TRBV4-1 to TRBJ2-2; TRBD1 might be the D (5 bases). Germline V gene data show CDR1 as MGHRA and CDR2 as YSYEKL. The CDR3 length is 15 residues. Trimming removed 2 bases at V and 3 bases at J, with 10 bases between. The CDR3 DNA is TGCGCCAGCAGCCAATTTCAGGGTTACACCGGGGAGCTGTTTTTT. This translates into CASSQFQGYTGELFF.

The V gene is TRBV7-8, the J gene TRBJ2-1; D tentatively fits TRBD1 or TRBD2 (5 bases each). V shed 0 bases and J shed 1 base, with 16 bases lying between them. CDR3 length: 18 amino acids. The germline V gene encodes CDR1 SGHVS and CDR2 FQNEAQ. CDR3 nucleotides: TGTGCCAGCAGCTTAGCCATGATTGGGGGTTGGTCCTACAATGAGCAGTTCTTC. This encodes CASSLAMIGGWSYNEQFF.

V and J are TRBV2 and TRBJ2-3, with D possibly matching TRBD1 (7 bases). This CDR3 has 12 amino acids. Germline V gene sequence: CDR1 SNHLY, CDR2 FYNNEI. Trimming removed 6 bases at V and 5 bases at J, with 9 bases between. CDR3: CASRQGGDTQYF. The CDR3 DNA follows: TGTGCCAGCAGGCAGGGGGGAGATACGCAGTATTTT.

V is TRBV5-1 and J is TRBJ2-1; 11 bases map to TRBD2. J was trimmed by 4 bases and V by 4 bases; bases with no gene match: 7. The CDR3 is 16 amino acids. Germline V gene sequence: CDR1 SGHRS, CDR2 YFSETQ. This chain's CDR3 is CASSPGTSGKYNEQFF. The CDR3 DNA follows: TGCGCCAGCAGCCCCGGGACTAGCGGAAAGTACAATGAGCAGTTCTTC.

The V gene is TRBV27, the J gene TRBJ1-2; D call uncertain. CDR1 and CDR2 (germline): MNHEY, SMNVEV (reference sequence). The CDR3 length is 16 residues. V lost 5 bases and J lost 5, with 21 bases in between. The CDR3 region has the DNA TGTGCCAGCAGTGAACGACCACCCGCATTCCTGTATGGCTACACCTTC. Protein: CASSERPPAFLYGYTF.

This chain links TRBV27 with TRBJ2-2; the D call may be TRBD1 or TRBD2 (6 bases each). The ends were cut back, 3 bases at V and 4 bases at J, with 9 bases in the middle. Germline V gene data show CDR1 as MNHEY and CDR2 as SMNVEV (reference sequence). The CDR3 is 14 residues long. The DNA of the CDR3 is TGTGCCAGCAGTTTGGGGGGCGGCACCGGGGAGCTGTTTTTT. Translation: CASSLGGGTGELFF.

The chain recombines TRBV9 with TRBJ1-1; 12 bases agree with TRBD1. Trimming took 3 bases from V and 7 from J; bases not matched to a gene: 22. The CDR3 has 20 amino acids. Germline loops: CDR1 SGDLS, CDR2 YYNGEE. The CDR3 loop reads CASSATPGQGARGPMSEAFF. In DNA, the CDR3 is TGTGCCAGCAGCGCAACCCCGGGACAGGGGGCGCGGGGGCCTATGAGTGAAGCTTTCTTT.

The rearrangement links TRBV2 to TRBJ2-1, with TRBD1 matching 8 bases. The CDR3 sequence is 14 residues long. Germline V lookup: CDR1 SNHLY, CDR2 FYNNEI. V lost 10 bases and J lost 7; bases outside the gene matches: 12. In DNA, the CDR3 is TGTGCCATCCTGGAGGCAGGGGGCAGGAATGAGCAGTTCTTC. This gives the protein CAILEAGGRNEQFF.

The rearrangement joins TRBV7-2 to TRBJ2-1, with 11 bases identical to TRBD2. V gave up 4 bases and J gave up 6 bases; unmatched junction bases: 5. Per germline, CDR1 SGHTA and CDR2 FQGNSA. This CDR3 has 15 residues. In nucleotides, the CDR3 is TGTGCCAGCAGCTCTAGCGGGAGGCCCACCAATGAGCAGTTCTTC. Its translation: CASSSSGRPTNEQFF.

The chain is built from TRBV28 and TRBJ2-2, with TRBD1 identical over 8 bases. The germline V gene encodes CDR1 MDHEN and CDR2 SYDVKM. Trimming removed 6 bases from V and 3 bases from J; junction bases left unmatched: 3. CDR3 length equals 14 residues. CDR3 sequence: CASRLQGDTGELFF. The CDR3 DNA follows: TGTGCCAGCAGGCTACAGGGGGACACCGGGGAGCTGTTTTTT.

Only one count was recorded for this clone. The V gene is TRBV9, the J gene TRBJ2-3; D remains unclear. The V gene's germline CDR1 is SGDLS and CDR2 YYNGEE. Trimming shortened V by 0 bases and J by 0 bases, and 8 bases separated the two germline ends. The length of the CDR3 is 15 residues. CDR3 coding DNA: TGTGCCAGCAGCGTAGGCGTAGCTAGCACAGATACGCAGTATTTT. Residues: CASSVGVASTDTQYF.

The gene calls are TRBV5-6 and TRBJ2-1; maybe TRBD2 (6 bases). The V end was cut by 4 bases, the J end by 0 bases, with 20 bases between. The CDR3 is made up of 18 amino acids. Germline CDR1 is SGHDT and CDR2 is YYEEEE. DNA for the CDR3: TGTGCCAGCAGCCCCCGGGGAGCGGGCTTCCGCTCCTACAATGAGCAGTTCTTC. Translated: CASSPRGAGFRSYNEQFF.

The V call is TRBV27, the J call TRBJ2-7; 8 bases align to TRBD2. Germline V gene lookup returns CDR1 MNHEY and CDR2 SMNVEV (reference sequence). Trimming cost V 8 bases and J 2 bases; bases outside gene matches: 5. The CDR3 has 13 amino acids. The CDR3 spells CASGLAGAYEQYF. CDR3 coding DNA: TGTGCCAGCGGGCTAGCGGGCGCCTACGAGCAGTACTTC.

The CDR3 bases are TGTGCCAGCAGTGCCGGGACAGGGGGCGTCCATCAGCCCCAGCATTTT. This codes for CASSAGTGGVHQPQHF. The chain carries TRBV27 and TRBJ1-5; 12 nucleotides match TRBD1. J was trimmed by 5 bases and V by 5 bases; bases with no gene match: 7. CDR1 and CDR2 (germline): MNHEY, SMNVEV (reference sequence). This CDR3 is built from 16 residues.

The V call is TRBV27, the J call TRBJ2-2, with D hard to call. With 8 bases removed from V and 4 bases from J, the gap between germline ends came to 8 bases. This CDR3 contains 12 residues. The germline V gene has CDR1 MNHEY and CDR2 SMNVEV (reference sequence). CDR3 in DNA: TGTGCCAGCCTGAAGCGCACCGGGGAGCTGTTTTTT. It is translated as CASLKRTGELFF.

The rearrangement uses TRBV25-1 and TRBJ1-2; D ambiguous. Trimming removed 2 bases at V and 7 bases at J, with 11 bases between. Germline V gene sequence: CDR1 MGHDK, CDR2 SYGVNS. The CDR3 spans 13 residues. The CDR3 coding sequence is TGTGCCAGCAGTGAAGCACCATACTTTGGCTACACCTTC. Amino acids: CASSEAPYFGYTF.

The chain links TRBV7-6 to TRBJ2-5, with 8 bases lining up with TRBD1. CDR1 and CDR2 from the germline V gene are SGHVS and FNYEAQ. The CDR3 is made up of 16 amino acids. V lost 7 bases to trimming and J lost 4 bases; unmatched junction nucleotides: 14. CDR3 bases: TGTGCCAGCAACCCTAGTGCGGGACAGGTGTCAGAGACCCAGTACTTC. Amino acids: CASNPSAGQVSETQYF.

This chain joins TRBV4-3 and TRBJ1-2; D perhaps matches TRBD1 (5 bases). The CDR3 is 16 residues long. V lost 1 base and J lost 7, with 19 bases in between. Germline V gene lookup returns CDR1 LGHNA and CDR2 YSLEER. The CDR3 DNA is TGCGCCAGCAGCCAAGTATTGGCAGGGTCGACACGTGGCTACACCTTC. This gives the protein CASSQVLAGSTRGYTF.

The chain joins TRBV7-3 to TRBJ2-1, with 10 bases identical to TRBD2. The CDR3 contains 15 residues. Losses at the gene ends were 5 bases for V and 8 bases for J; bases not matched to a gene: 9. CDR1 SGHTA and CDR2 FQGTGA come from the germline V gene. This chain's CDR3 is CASSPFSGRDYEQFF. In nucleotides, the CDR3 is TGTGCCAGCAGCCCCTTCAGCGGGAGGGACTATGAGCAGTTCTTC.